This T cell receptor beta chain is from a study of T cell responses to AZD1222 COVID-19 vaccine. Germline V gene lookup returns CDR1 SGHNT and CDR2 YENEEA. There are 15 residues in the CDR3. The J segment lost 3 bases and the V segment lost 5 bases, leaving 7 bases of the junction unmatched. Details on this clone: Antigen: not known.

Sequenced by immunoSEQ multiplex PCR; TCRdb stores in-frame clones only, minus some. The sample has around 160,000 clones; just over 90% are singletons. Study-wide results and caveats: Among the donors, most were white British and more were female, and clonal diversity was possibly underestimated. Variant regions that are unmutated are reportedly the target of nearly half of spike-specific TCRs. Rises in breadth and depth of Spike-specific TCRs came after two AZD1222 doses.

The receptor was isolated from an adult in good health. V is TRBV11-3 and J is TRBJ2-3; TRBD2 aligns across 8 bases. This specimen was peripheral blood, taken on day 0 of AZD1222 vaccination. CDR3 sequence (DNA): TGTGCCAGCAGCACCTCGGGACTAGTGACAGATACGCAGTATTTT. Its protein is CASSTSGLVTDTQYF.